This TCR beta chain was captured in a study of blood T cells in healthy people across ages. Study-wide results and limits: Comparison with aged donors showed that long-lived donors had more naive CD4+ cells and higher diversity.

Primed by a sample-barcoded 5' primer and a J-beta primer mix, a second PCR proceeded for about 6 to 11 cycles. MiXCR, applied by TCRdb to the 5' RACE reads, yields one record per CDR3 protein. The sample holds roughly 680,000 distinct CDR3 sequences, approximately 50% seen once. Comment on this clonotype: The antigen remains undetermined.

CDR1 is DFQATT and CDR2 is SNEGSKA in the germline V gene (reference sequence). This CDR3 is 15 amino acids long. The genes are TRBV20-1 and TRBJ2-5; 13 bases match TRBD2. The tail of the sequence fits TRBJ2-7 better, so the J call may be wrong. This receptor was identified in a woman aged 60-75 years in good health. Source material: blood. The DNA of the CDR3 is TGCAGTGCTAGAGCAGGGACTAGCGGGACGGACGAGCAGTACTTC. It encodes CSARAGTSGTDEQYF.